These T cell receptor beta chains were read from a single sample in a study of brain T cells in children with intractable seizures. The protocol was immunoSEQ multiplex PCR, while the TCRdb copy is restricted to in-frame clones and leaves out a portion. The data hold 110,000 or so clones, with around 94% observed a single time. The sequencing used peripheral blood, collected at surgery. The receptors were gathered from a boy under three years old with hemimegalencephaly and intractable seizures. The CDR3 runs from the conserved cysteine through the conserved F or W. The D gene is left open where the match is weak. Size is omitted from some rows. Given values are once, few, many or a class for expanded clones.

v_call	clone_size	j_call	d_call	cdr3_nt	cdr3_aa
TRBV7-9	NA	TRBJ2-1	NA	TGTGCCAGCAGCCACGGAGGGGGAACCTACAATGAGCAGTTCTTC	CASSHGGGTYNEQFF
TRBV3-1/TRBV3-2	NA	TRBJ2-7	TRBD1	TGTGCCAGCAGCCTCCTGGACAGGGAATACGAGCAGTACTTC	CASSLLDREYEQYF
TRBV28	NA	TRBJ1-2	NA	TGTGCCAGCAGTCCGGGGGGGCTCTATGGCTACACCTTC	CASSPGGLYGYTF
TRBV6-5	NA	TRBJ2-7	NA	TGTGCCAGCAGTTACTCCGGCAGCGAGAGAGCATACGAGCAGTACTTC	CASSYSGSERAYEQYF
TRBV25-1	NA	TRBJ2-3	TRBD1	TGTGCCAGCAGTGGATCGGACAGGTCCACAGATACGCAGTATTTT	CASSGSDRSTDTQYF
TRBV24-1	NA	TRBJ1-2	NA	TGTGCCACCAGTGATTTTTCCAGGGTGGAAGGCTACACCTTC	CATSDFSRVEGYTF
TRBV6-5	NA	TRBJ1-3	NA	TGTGCCAGCAGTTACGAGCCTTCTGGAAACACCATATATTTT	CASSYEPSGNTIYF
TRBV7-6	NA	TRBJ2-1	TRBD1	TGTGCCAGCAGCTTAGCGCAGGGGGCCGGCTACAATGAGCAGTTCTTC	CASSLAQGAGYNEQFF
TRBV6-5	NA	TRBJ2-3	TRBD1	TGTGCCAGCAGTTACTCCACTGGACAGGGTACAGATACGCAGTATTTT	CASSYSTGQGTDTQYF
TRBV4-1	NA	TRBJ1-1	NA	TGCGCCAGCAGCCCCGACCCGAACACTGAAGCTTTCTTT	CASSPDPNTEAFF
TRBV28	NA	TRBJ2-1	TRBD1	TGTGCCAGCCGGGGGACAGGAGCTAACAATGAGCAGTTCTTC	CASRGTGANNEQFF
TRBV5-1	NA	TRBJ2-3	TRBD2	TGCGCCAGCAGCTTGGGAACGGGAGGGACAGATACGCAGTATTTT	CASSLGTGGTDTQYF
TRBV7-2	NA	TRBJ2-7	TRBD1	TGTGCCAGCAGCTTAGACAGGGGGCCGCCTTACGAGCAGTACTTC	CASSLDRGPPYEQYF
TRBV9	NA	TRBJ2-2	TRBD2	TGTGCCAGCAGCCCTCATGGCGGGAGCACCGGGGAGCTGTTTTTT	CASSPHGGSTGELFF
TRBV27	NA	TRBJ2-7	NA	TGTGCCAGCAGTTCCTCCCCACGGAGTTCGGACGAGCAGTACTTC	CASSSSPRSSDEQYF
TRBV6-6	NA	TRBJ1-3	NA	TGTGCCAGCAGTTACGTACAGGTTGAAAACACCATATATTTT	CASSYVQVENTIYF
TRBV20-1	NA	TRBJ2-3	NA	TGCAGTGCTAGTCAGAGTACAGATACGCAGTATTTT	CSASQSTDTQYF
TRBV7-8	NA	TRBJ2-7	TRBD1	TGTGCCAGCAGCTATCGCGGGACAGGGTTGAACGAGCAGTACTTC	CASSYRGTGLNEQYF
TRBV5-6	NA	TRBJ2-7	TRBD2	TGTGCCAGCAGCTTAACTCCTGCGGGAGGTTACGAGCAGTACTTC	CASSLTPAGGYEQYF
TRBV15	NA	TRBJ2-1	TRBD2	TGTGCCACCAGTACAGACGTAGCGGGAGCATACAATGAGCAGTTCTTC	CATSTDVAGAYNEQFF
TRBV18	NA	TRBJ1-1	TRBD1	TGTGCCAGCTCACCACTAAAGGAGACAGGGTTTATGAACACTGAAGCTTTCTTT	CASSPLKETGFMNTEAFF
TRBV30	NA	TRBJ2-3	TRBD2	TGTGCCCGTAGCGGGAGTAGCACAGATACGCAGTATTTT	CARSGSSTDTQYF
TRBV19	NA	TRBJ1-5	NA	TGTGCCAGTAGTACCCCCAGGGCGGTCAATCAGCCCCAGCATTTT	CASSTPRAVNQPQHF
TRBV28	once	TRBJ1-5	NA	TGTGCCAGCAGTTTCTTACAGGGCCCCCAGCATTTT	CASSFLQGPQHF
TRBV11-2	once	TRBJ2-6	NA	TGTGCCAGCAGCTTAGGGGCTGGGGCCAACGTCCTGACTTTC	CASSLGAGANVLTF
TRBV7-9	NA	TRBJ2-5	TRBD2	TGTGCCAGCAGCCCGCCGCAGCGGGAGGCCCTTTGGAAGACCCAGTACTTC	CASSPPQREALWKTQYF
TRBV28	NA	TRBJ2-7	NA	TGTGCCAGCAGTTCAACCGGGACGGATGTCAAGCAGTACTTC	CASSSTGTDVKQYF
TRBV24-1	NA	TRBJ2-3	TRBD1	TGTGCCACCAGTGATTTGTGGGGACAGACAACAGATACGCAGTATTTT	CATSDLWGQTTDTQYF
TRBV5-1	once	TRBJ2-1	TRBD2	TGCGCCAGCAGCCCCCTCGGGACTAGCGGGTACAATGAGCAGTTCTTC	CASSPLGTSGYNEQFF
TRBV28	NA	TRBJ1-2	NA	TGTGCCAGCAGTTTATCAGGGAACTATGGCTACACCTTC	CASSLSGNYGYTF
TRBV7-9	NA	TRBJ1-3	TRBD1	TGTGCCAGCACCGCGGGACAGTCCTTGGGAAACACCATATATTTT	CASTAGQSLGNTIYF
TRBV24-1	NA	TRBJ2-2	TRBD2	TGTGCCACCAGTGATTTGCTCGGGGGGGAAACCGGGGAGCTGTTTTTT	CATSDLLGGETGELFF
TRBV5-1	NA	TRBJ1-2	NA	TGCGCCAGCACCCGTGGGGGGGGCGCCGCAGGGTATGGCTACACCTTC	CASTRGGGAAGYGYTF
TRBV27	once	TRBJ2-6	TRBD2	TGTGCCAGCAGTTTTGCGGGACTAGAAAGAGGAAACGTCCTGACTTTC	CASSFAGLERGNVLTF
TRBV6-5	NA	TRBJ1-4	NA	TGTGCCGGTCCCACTTCAACTAATGAAAAACTGTTTTTT	CAGPTSTNEKLFF
TRBV28	NA	TRBJ1-2	NA	TGTGCCAGCAGGATCGCAGGGCCTGGGAGCTATGGCTACACCTTC	CASRIAGPGSYGYTF
TRBV2	NA	TRBJ2-7	NA	TGTGCCAGCAACGGCGGGGACCCCCCCTACGAGCAGTACTTC	CASNGGDPPYEQYF
TRBV19	NA	TRBJ1-6	NA	TGTGCCAGTAGTCGCAGGGACTATAATTCACCCCTCCACTTT	CASSRRDYNSPLHF
TRBV12-3/TRBV12-4	NA	TRBJ2-7	NA	TGTGCCAGCAGTTTGGGCAGCTCCTACGAGCAGTACTTC	CASSLGSSYEQYF
TRBV4-2	NA	TRBJ1-2	NA	TGTGCCAGCAGCCAAGAGGCGGGGCTCCAATACGGCTACACCTTC	CASSQEAGLQYGYTF
TRBV5-4	NA	TRBJ2-3	NA	TGTGCCAGCAGCTTGTGGGTCCCGACCGGCATAGATACGCAGTATTTT	CASSLWVPTGIDTQYF
TRBV3-1/TRBV3-2	NA	TRBJ2-5	TRBD2	TGTGCCAGCAGCCTCGGACTAGCGGGGATCCAAGAGACCCAGTACTTC	CASSLGLAGIQETQYF
TRBV10-3	NA	TRBJ2-3	TRBD1	TGTGCCACCCAGGGGGCTTCGTGGACAGATACGCAGTATTTT	CATQGASWTDTQYF
TRBV30	NA	TRBJ2-1	NA	TGTGCCTGGAGACGGAGTTTCAATGAGCAGTTCTTC	CAWRRSFNEQFF
TRBV2	NA	TRBJ1-6	TRBD1	TGTGCCAGCAGTGAGGGGGGGAGGGGGCATTCACCCCTCCACTTT	CASSEGGRGHSPLHF
TRBV4-1	NA	TRBJ2-1	NA	TGCGCCAGCAGCCAGTACGCCGGTGGTGGAGACAATGAGCAGTTCTTC	CASSQYAGGGDNEQFF
TRBV2	NA	TRBJ1-1	NA	TGTGCCAGCAACGAAGACCGGAATACTGAAGCTTTCTTT	CASNEDRNTEAFF
TRBV18	NA	TRBJ2-1	NA	TGTGCCAGCTCACCAACGGCAGAGTACAATGAGCAGTTCTTC	CASSPTAEYNEQFF
TRBV20-1	NA	TRBJ2-7	NA	TGCAGTGCTAGAGAGGCCCCCCAGTACTTC	CSAREAPQYF
TRBV19	NA	TRBJ1-5	NA	TGTGCCAGTACTCCAAGGGGGGTTCAGCCCCAGCATTTT	CASTPRGVQPQHF
TRBV15	NA	TRBJ2-7	NA	TGTGCCACCAGCAGGGACCTGGCACGATATTACGAGCAGTACTTC	CATSRDLARYYEQYF
TRBV18	NA	TRBJ2-7	TRBD2	TGTGCCAGCTCACAGGCGGGAGGCGAGCAGTACTTC	CASSQAGGEQYF